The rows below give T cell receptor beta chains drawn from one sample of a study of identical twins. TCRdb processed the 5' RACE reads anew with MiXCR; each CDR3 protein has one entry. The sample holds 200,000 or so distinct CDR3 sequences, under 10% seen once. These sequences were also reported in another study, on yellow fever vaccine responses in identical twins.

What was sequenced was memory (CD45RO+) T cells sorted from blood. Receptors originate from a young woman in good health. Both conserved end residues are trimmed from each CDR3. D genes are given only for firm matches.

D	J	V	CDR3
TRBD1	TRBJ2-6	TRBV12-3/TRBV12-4	ASSPEQGAEGANVLT
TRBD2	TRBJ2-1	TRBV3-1	ASSPWTSTDEQF
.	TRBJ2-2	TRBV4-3	ASSQEVGTGELF
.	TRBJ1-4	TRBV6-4	ASTDATNEKLF
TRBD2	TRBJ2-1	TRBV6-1	ASSEIGGRAGEQF
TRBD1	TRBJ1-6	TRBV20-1	SARVNRGHSPLH
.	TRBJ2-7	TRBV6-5	ASSYGLQGSSYEQY
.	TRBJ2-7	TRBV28	ASSSGQFGAYEQY
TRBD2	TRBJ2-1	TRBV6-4	ASSLAGSNNEQF
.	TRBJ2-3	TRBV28	ASTTPGKTQY
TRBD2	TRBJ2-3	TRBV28	ASSKTSGRAGTDTQY
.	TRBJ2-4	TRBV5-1	ASSQNPAELVKNIQY
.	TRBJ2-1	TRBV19	ASSIGPGKNEQF
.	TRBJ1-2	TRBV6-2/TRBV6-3	ASKDDRRFYGYT
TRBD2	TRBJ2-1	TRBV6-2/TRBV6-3	ASSYLIGGASSLPSYNEQF
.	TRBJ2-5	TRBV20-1	SADSRETQY
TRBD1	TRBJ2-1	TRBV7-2	ASSLRRDRYNEQF
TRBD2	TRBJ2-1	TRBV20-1	SATFTSGDSYNEQF
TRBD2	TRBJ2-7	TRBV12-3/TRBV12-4	ASSFLARGLAVNSYEQY
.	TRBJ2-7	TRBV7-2	ASSLKSFGPNSYEQY
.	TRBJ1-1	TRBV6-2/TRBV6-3	VSSSRMNTEAF
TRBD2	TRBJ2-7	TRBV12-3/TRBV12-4	ASSRAGAYEQY
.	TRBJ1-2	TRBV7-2	ASSLSALYGYT
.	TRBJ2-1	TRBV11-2	ASSLKGTYTTGSNEQF
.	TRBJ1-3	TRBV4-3	ASSQDFGSGNTIY
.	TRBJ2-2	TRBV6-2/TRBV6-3	ASSYSNLVAPGELF
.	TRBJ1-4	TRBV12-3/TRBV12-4	ASISGVVGEKLF
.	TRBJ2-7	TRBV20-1	SAREDSLGSNYEQY
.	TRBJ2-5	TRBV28	ASSLDQQETQY
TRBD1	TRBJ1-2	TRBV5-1	ASSLEGGGYGYT
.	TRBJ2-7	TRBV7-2	ASSLGDRGYEQY
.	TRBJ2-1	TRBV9	ASSVLAFRGISGGPENEQF
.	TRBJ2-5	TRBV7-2	ASSLGLTETQY
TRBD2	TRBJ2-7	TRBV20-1	SASTLLAGGSRYEQY
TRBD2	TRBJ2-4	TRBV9	ASSLRGGLAKNIQY
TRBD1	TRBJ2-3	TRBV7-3	ASSAQSTGASDTQY
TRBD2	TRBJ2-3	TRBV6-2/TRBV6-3	ASSRISGGAGDTQY
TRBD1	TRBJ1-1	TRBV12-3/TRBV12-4	ASSRQGARAF
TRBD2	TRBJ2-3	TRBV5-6	ASSLGLAGSPDTQY
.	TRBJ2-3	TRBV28	VSSSRPGRGKDTQY
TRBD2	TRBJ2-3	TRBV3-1	ASSQEERDADTQY
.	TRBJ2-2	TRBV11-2	ASSLDRLVSGELF
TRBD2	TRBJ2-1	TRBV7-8	ASSSHTSGGAGNEQF
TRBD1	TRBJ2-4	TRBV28	ASSFGQGVGIQY
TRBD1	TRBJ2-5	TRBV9	ASSGQGFQETQY
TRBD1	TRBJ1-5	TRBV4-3	ASSQVQGAGQPQH
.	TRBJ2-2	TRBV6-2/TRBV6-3	ASSPLVGWRGPANTGELF
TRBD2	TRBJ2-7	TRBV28	ASSLWGTSGSHEQY
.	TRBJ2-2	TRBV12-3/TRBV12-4	ASSLQSTGELF
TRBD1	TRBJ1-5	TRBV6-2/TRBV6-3	ASSGQGATGNQPQH
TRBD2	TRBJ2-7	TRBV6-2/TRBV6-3	ASSQGGDGFYEQY
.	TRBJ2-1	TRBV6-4	ASSGAAGEYDEQF